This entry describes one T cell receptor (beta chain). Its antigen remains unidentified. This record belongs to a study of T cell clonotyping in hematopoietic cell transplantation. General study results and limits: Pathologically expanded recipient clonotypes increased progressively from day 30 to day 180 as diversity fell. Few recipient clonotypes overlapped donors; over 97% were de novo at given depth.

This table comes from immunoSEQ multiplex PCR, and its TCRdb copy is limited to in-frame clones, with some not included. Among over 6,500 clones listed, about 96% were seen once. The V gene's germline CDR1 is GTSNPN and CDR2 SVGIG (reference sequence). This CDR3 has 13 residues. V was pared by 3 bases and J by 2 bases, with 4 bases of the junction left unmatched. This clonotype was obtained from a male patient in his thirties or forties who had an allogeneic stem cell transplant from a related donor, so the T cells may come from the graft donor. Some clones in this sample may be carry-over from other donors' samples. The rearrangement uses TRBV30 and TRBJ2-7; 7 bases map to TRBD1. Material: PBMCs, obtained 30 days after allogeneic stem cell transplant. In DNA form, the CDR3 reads TGTGCCTGGAGGGGGACAGATACCTACGAGCAGTACTTC. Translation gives CAWRGTDTYEQYF. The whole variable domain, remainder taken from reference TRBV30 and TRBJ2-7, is SQTIHQWPATLVQPVGSPLSLECTVEGTSNPNLYWYRQAAGRGLQLLFYSVGIGQISSEVPQNLSASRPQDRQFILSSKKLLLSDSGFYLCAWRGTDTYEQYFGPGTRLTVT.